The clone carrying this TCR beta chain occurred a few times. The entry originates in a study of CD8 T cells in ankylosing spondylitis. V lost 2 bases to trimming and J lost 0 bases; unmatched junction nucleotides: 3. CDR1 SQVTM and CDR2 ANQGSEA come from the germline V gene. The CDR3 has 14 residues. Researchers built TCR beta libraries using quantitative 5'-RACE with molecular barcodes. TCRdb redid the calling of the 5' RACE reads with MiXCR, one entry per CDR3 protein. Seen here are under 250,000 distinct CDR3 sequences, about 10% observed once, and the top ten hold 6% to 8.5%. This TCR came from a male donor with ankylosing spondylitis or in good health (not recorded which). The chain is built from TRBV29-1 and TRBJ1-2, with 7 bases aligning to TRBD1. Sequencing was carried out using blood, either unsorted or a sorted T cell fraction (not recorded which). Here the CDR3 reads CSVEYGTANYGYTF. The CDR3 nucleotides read TGCAGCGTTGAATATGGGACAGCTAACTATGGCTACACCTTC.